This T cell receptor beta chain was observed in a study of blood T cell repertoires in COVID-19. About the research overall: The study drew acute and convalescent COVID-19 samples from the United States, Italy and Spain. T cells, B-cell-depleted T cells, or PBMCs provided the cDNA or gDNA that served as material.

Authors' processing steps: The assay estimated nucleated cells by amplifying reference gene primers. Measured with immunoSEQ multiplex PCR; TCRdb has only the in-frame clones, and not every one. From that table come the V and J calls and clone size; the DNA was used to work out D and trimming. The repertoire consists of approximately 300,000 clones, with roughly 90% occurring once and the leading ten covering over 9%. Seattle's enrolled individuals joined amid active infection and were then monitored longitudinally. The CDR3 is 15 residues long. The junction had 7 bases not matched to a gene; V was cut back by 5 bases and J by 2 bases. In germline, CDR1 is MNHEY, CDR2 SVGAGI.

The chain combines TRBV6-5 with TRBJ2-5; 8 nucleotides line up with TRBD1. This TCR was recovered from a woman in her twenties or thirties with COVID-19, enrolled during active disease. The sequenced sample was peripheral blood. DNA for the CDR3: TGTGCCAGCAGTAGACAGGGACAGGTACAAGAGACCCAGTACTTC. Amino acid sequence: CASSRQGQVQETQYF.